This T cell receptor beta chain was recovered during a study of human T cells and chemical hapten exposure. Unique molecular identifiers were attached to individual cDNA molecules within the library. TCRdb re-analysed the RACE reads in MiXCR, keeping a single row per CDR3 protein. The table includes some 350,000 distinct CDR3 sequences, approximately 6.3% detected once. Time point indicated: patch test 1, 2 weeks after DPC sensitization. Treatment meaning: therapeutic diphenylcyclopropenone sensitization with weekly scalp DPC. This clonotype was recorded many times. Trimming pared 4 bases from V and 8 bases from J, leaving 15 bases between. The CDR3 is 13 residues long. Germline loops: CDR1 SGHRS, CDR2 YFSETQ.

The chain recombines TRBV5-1 with TRBJ1-2, with D unresolved. The TCR was taken from a woman aged 18-30 years with alopecia areata. Some clones in this sample may be carry-over from other donors' samples. Sequenced here: whole blood, sampled in connection with sensitization to the hapten diphenylcyclopropenone (DPC). CDR3 residues: CASSPTNYDGYTF. CDR3 coding DNA: TGCGCCAGCAGCCCCACTAACTATGACGGCTACACCTTC.